This T cell receptor (beta chain) was observed in a study of T cell changes during pregnancy in multiple sclerosis. The CDR3 covers 14 residues. V shed 0 bases, J shed 7 bases, and the junction held 4 bases outside the gene matches. In germline, CDR1 is SGHRS, CDR2 YFSETQ. TCRdb's table, derived via immunoSEQ multiplex PCR, lists solely in-frame clones and lacks some. The data show 75,000 to 95,000 clones, 93% seen once. The genes are TRBV5-1 and TRBJ2-7; the match to TRBD2 covers 10 bases. Sequenced here: peripheral blood, sampled in the second trimester of pregnancy. The receptor was derived from a female donor with multiple sclerosis, enrolled in a pregnancy study. The CDR3 nucleotides read TGCGCCAGCAGCTTGGAAGCGGGAGGGCCGGAGCAGTACTTC. Its translation is CASSLEAGGPEQYF.